This T cell receptor beta chain was observed in a study of T cell responses to AZD1222 COVID-19 vaccine. Study observations and caveats: Dominant CD4 TCR responses targeted spike regions 160-218 and 743-854. Rises in breadth and depth of Spike-specific TCRs came after two AZD1222 doses. Only a handful of people who got AZD1222 tested seropositive at baseline. Sampling that yielded the repertoires occurred only after the peak T cell response.

Here immunoSEQ multiplex PCR was the method, and the copy in TCRdb shows in-frame clones only, minus some. Here the sample spans 40,000 to 60,000 clones, roughly 90% being singletons. This clone showed up just a few times. Its target is unknown. The CDR3 totals 11 residues. Trimming shortened V by 4 bases and J by 8 bases, and 8 bases separated the two germline ends. Germline V gene lookup returns CDR1 SGHDT and CDR2 YYEEEE. The source is an adult who received the AZD1222 COVID-19 vaccine. The sequencing used peripheral blood, collected 28 days after the second AZD1222 dose. V usage is TRBV5-6 and J usage is TRBJ2-3; the D is unclear. The DNA of the CDR3 is TGTGCCAGCAGCAGCACTGTTACGCAGTATTTT. Its protein product is CASSSTVTQYF. The variable domain in full, with the rest retrieved from reference TRBV5-6 and TRBJ2-3, is DAGVTQSPTHLIKTRGQQVTLRCSPKSGHDTVSWYQQALGQGPQFIFQYYEEEERQRGNFPDRFSGHQFPNYSSELNVNALLLGDSALYLCASSSTVTQYFGPGTRLTVL.